A selection of T cell receptor beta chains follows, all from one sample in a study of blood T cell repertoires in COVID-19. The table came from immunoSEQ multiplex PCR; TCRdb's copy has only in-frame clones and leaves some out. The sample holds some 300,000 clones, approximately 90% seen once. The sequenced sample was peripheral blood. These TCRs come from a woman aged 50 to 60 with COVID-19, enrolled during active disease. Both conserved end residues are part of each CDR3. Each record gives: clone size, V gene, J gene, D gene, CDR3 DNA, CDR3 protein. The D gene is left open where the match is weak. Rows give clone size only sometimes, using once, few, many, or a class for an expanded clone.

clone_size: .; v_call: TRBV30; j_call: TRBJ1-4; d_call: TRBD1; cdr3_nt: TGTGCCTGGAGTGCAGACAGGGGCGATGAAAAACTGTTTTTT; cdr3_aa: CAWSADRGDEKLFF
clone_size: .; v_call: TRBV2; j_call: TRBJ2-2; d_call: .; cdr3_nt: TGTGCCAGCTCCGGGGGGGACAGGAACACCGGGGAGCTGTTTTTT; cdr3_aa: CASSGGDRNTGELFF
clone_size: .; v_call: TRBV28; j_call: TRBJ1-1; d_call: TRBD1; cdr3_nt: TGTGCCAGCAGTTCCCGACAGGGGAGCAACACTGAAGCTTTCTTT; cdr3_aa: CASSSRQGSNTEAFF
clone_size: once; v_call: TRBV6-1; j_call: TRBJ1-2; d_call: TRBD1; cdr3_nt: TGTGCCAGCAGTGAGAACCCGGTGGGCCCGGGACAGGGACAGCCCTACACCTTC; cdr3_aa: CASSENPVGPGQGQPYTF
clone_size: .; v_call: TRBV5-4; j_call: TRBJ2-1; d_call: TRBD2; cdr3_nt: TGTGCCAGCAGCCCTACTAGCGGGAGGACCTACTCCTACAATGAGCAGTTCTTC; cdr3_aa: CASSPTSGRTYSYNEQFF
clone_size: .; v_call: TRBV5-1; j_call: TRBJ2-1; d_call: TRBD2; cdr3_nt: TGCGCCAGCAGCTTTGAAAAGAGCAGACTAGCGGGAGTCTACAATGAGCAGTTCTTC; cdr3_aa: CASSFEKSRLAGVYNEQFF
clone_size: .; v_call: TRBV19; j_call: TRBJ1-2; d_call: TRBD1; cdr3_nt: TGTGCCAGTAGACCGCGACAGGGGGCGAACGGCTATGGCTACACCTTC; cdr3_aa: CASRPRQGANGYGYTF
clone_size: .; v_call: TRBV6-5; j_call: TRBJ1-1; d_call: .; cdr3_nt: TGTGCCAGCGAATCAGGGCAGGGTATGTTCACTGAAGCTTTCTTT; cdr3_aa: CASESGQGMFTEAFF
clone_size: .; v_call: TRBV27; j_call: TRBJ2-3; d_call: TRBD2; cdr3_nt: TGTGCCAGCAGCCGTGTTGGGACTATCAACACAGATACGCAGTATTTT; cdr3_aa: CASSRVGTINTDTQYF
clone_size: .; v_call: TRBV4-1; j_call: TRBJ2-1; d_call: .; cdr3_nt: TGCGCCAGCAGCCGGACCCCGGGAAATGAGCAGTTCTTC; cdr3_aa: CASSRTPGNEQFF
clone_size: .; v_call: TRBV13; j_call: TRBJ2-2; d_call: .; cdr3_nt: TGTGCCAGCAGCTTAGGACAGGGGAACACCGGGGAGCTGTTTTTT; cdr3_aa: CASSLGQGNTGELFF
clone_size: .; v_call: TRBV7-2; j_call: TRBJ2-1; d_call: TRBD2; cdr3_nt: TGTGCCAGCAGCTTAAGAGCGGGAGGGAGCGATGAGCAGTTCTTC; cdr3_aa: CASSLRAGGSDEQFF
clone_size: .; v_call: TRBV6-2/TRBV6-3; j_call: TRBJ1-1; d_call: .; cdr3_nt: TGTGCCAGCAGTTATCGTCTAGAAGCTTTCTTT; cdr3_aa: CASSYRLEAFF
clone_size: .; v_call: TRBV7-2; j_call: TRBJ2-7; d_call: TRBD2; cdr3_nt: TGTGCCAGTCTAGCGGATACCTCCTACGAGCAGTACTTC; cdr3_aa: CASLADTSYEQYF
clone_size: many; v_call: TRBV9; j_call: TRBJ2-7; d_call: .; cdr3_nt: TGTGCCAGCAGCGCACAGGGAGCCTACGAGCAGTACTTC; cdr3_aa: CASSAQGAYEQYF
clone_size: .; v_call: TRBV13; j_call: TRBJ2-3; d_call: TRBD2; cdr3_nt: TGTGCCAGCAGCACCCCTTTAGCTCCCGGGACTAGCGAAGATACGCAGTATTTT; cdr3_aa: CASSTPLAPGTSEDTQYF
clone_size: .; v_call: TRBV2; j_call: TRBJ2-5; d_call: .; cdr3_nt: TGTGCCAGCAGTGCCCCGCTGGAGGTGGGGACCCAGTACTTC; cdr3_aa: CASSAPLEVGTQYF
clone_size: .; v_call: TRBV6-5; j_call: TRBJ2-7; d_call: TRBD2; cdr3_nt: TGTGCCAGCAGTTTAGCCGGGACTAGCTCATACGAGCAGTACTTC; cdr3_aa: CASSLAGTSSYEQYF
clone_size: once; v_call: TRBV7-9; j_call: TRBJ2-1; d_call: TRBD1; cdr3_nt: TGTGCCAGTACACGGGACAGGGTCTACAATGAGCAGTTCTTC; cdr3_aa: CASTRDRVYNEQFF
clone_size: .; v_call: TRBV7-4; j_call: TRBJ2-7; d_call: .; cdr3_nt: TGTGCCAGCAGGGGGAGCCAGGCCGGGGGTAAGGAGCAGTACTTC; cdr3_aa: CASRGSQAGGKEQYF
clone_size: .; v_call: TRBV27; j_call: TRBJ2-1; d_call: TRBD2; cdr3_nt: TGTGCCAGCAGATTCTGGCCGGTCGGGAGGGGTTCCAATGAGCAGTTCTTC; cdr3_aa: CASRFWPVGRGSNEQFF
clone_size: .; v_call: TRBV11-2; j_call: TRBJ2-4; d_call: .; cdr3_nt: TGTGCCAGCAGCCCCGGGTCCAAAAACATTCAGTACTTC; cdr3_aa: CASSPGSKNIQYF
clone_size: .; v_call: TRBV6-5; j_call: TRBJ1-2; d_call: TRBD1; cdr3_nt: TGTGCCAGCAGTTACACGGGACAGGGACCGCGCGGCTACACCTTC; cdr3_aa: CASSYTGQGPRGYTF
clone_size: .; v_call: TRBV3-1/TRBV3-2; j_call: TRBJ2-3; d_call: .; cdr3_nt: TGTGCCAGCAGCCAGGCAGATGGCACAGATACGCAGTATTTT; cdr3_aa: CASSQADGTDTQYF
clone_size: .; v_call: TRBV11-2; j_call: TRBJ1-5; d_call: TRBD1; cdr3_nt: TGTGCCAGCAGCTTAGCAGGGGGCTATCAGCCCCAGCATTTT; cdr3_aa: CASSLAGGYQPQHF
clone_size: .; v_call: TRBV11-3; j_call: TRBJ2-5; d_call: .; cdr3_nt: TGTGCCAGCAGCTTACTGTCGGGAATGGGCGAGACCCAGTACTTC; cdr3_aa: CASSLLSGMGETQYF
clone_size: .; v_call: TRBV30; j_call: TRBJ2-2; d_call: TRBD1; cdr3_nt: TGTGCCTGGAGTGTACAAGGACAGGGTTGGACCGGGGAGCTGTTTTTT; cdr3_aa: CAWSVQGQGWTGELFF
clone_size: .; v_call: TRBV7-9; j_call: TRBJ2-2; d_call: TRBD2; cdr3_nt: TGTGCCAGCAGCTCGGGAGGACGCACCGGGGAGCTGTTTTTT; cdr3_aa: CASSSGGRTGELFF
clone_size: .; v_call: TRBV29-1; j_call: TRBJ1-2; d_call: .; cdr3_nt: TGCAGCGTTCAGGAATCCTATGGCTACACCTTC; cdr3_aa: CSVQESYGYTF
clone_size: few; v_call: TRBV4-1; j_call: TRBJ2-1; d_call: TRBD2; cdr3_nt: TGCGCCAGCAGCCGCGGACTAGCGGGAGGAAGGGGCAATGAGCAGTTCTTC; cdr3_aa: CASSRGLAGGRGNEQFF
clone_size: .; v_call: TRBV14; j_call: TRBJ1-2; d_call: .; cdr3_nt: TGTGCCAGCAGCCAAGATCCGGGGTACTATGGCTACACCTTC; cdr3_aa: CASSQDPGYYGYTF
clone_size: .; v_call: TRBV29-1; j_call: TRBJ2-7; d_call: TRBD2; cdr3_nt: TGCAGCGTTGAACGGACTAGCGGGAGTTTGTGGGGCCACGAGCAGTACTTC; cdr3_aa: CSVERTSGSLWGHEQYF
clone_size: .; v_call: TRBV13; j_call: TRBJ1-5; d_call: .; cdr3_nt: TGTGCCAGCAGCTTATCGGGGTTAGGCAATCAGCCCCAGCATTTT; cdr3_aa: CASSLSGLGNQPQHF
clone_size: .; v_call: TRBV18; j_call: TRBJ1-1; d_call: .; cdr3_nt: TGTGCCAGCTCACCTTGGGCAGAAGTGAACACTGAAGCTTTCTTT; cdr3_aa: CASSPWAEVNTEAFF
clone_size: few; v_call: TRBV19; j_call: TRBJ2-2; d_call: TRBD2; cdr3_nt: TGTGCCAGTAGTACGGGACTAGCGGGAGCGGTCGGGGAGCTGTTTTTT; cdr3_aa: CASSTGLAGAVGELFF
clone_size: .; v_call: TRBV7-9; j_call: TRBJ2-3; d_call: TRBD2; cdr3_nt: TGTGCCAGCAGCCCCGACTTCGGGAGGCCCAGCACAGATACGCAGTATTTT; cdr3_aa: CASSPDFGRPSTDTQYF
clone_size: few; v_call: TRBV10-1; j_call: TRBJ1-3; d_call: .; cdr3_nt: TGCGCCAGCAGTGCATATCAGGCGAGCTCTGGAAACACCATATATTTT; cdr3_aa: CASSAYQASSGNTIYF
clone_size: .; v_call: TRBV19; j_call: TRBJ1-3; d_call: TRBD1; cdr3_nt: TGTGCCAGTAGTATAGTCCAGACAGGGGACAGAAACACCATATATTTT; cdr3_aa: CASSIVQTGDRNTIYF
clone_size: .; v_call: TRBV5-1; j_call: TRBJ1-4; d_call: .; cdr3_nt: TGCGCCAGCAGCTTGGGGTGGCAGATTAATGAAAAACTGTTTTTT; cdr3_aa: CASSLGWQINEKLFF
clone_size: .; v_call: TRBV7-9; j_call: TRBJ1-1; d_call: .; cdr3_nt: TGTGCCAGCAGCTCGAAGGGGTTTGGCACTGAAGCTTTCTTT; cdr3_aa: CASSSKGFGTEAFF
clone_size: .; v_call: TRBV6-1; j_call: TRBJ2-2; d_call: TRBD2; cdr3_nt: TGTGCCAGCAGTGAAAGACTAGCGGGTTACTACACCGGGGAGCTGTTTTTT; cdr3_aa: CASSERLAGYYTGELFF
clone_size: few; v_call: TRBV19; j_call: TRBJ2-2; d_call: TRBD2; cdr3_nt: TGTGCCAGTAGTAATCCCGGACTAGCGGGATCGGGGGGCACCGGGGAGCTGTTTTTT; cdr3_aa: CASSNPGLAGSGGTGELFF
clone_size: .; v_call: TRBV7-8; j_call: TRBJ2-1; d_call: .; cdr3_nt: TGTGCCAGCAGCTCACCGGGACTGCGGAGCCACAATGAGCAGTTCTTC; cdr3_aa: CASSSPGLRSHNEQFF
clone_size: .; v_call: TRBV5-1; j_call: TRBJ1-2; d_call: .; cdr3_nt: TGCGCCAGCAGCTTGTCTGCAGGGTCGAACGGCTACACCTTC; cdr3_aa: CASSLSAGSNGYTF
clone_size: .; v_call: TRBV18; j_call: TRBJ2-1; d_call: .; cdr3_nt: TGTGCCAGCTCACCTTCCAACAATGAGCAGTTCTTC; cdr3_aa: CASSPSNNEQFF
clone_size: .; v_call: TRBV7-2; j_call: TRBJ2-3; d_call: .; cdr3_nt: TGTGCCAGCAGCTTGATAGCACCAGGGGTGGATACGCAGTATTTT; cdr3_aa: CASSLIAPGVDTQYF
clone_size: .; v_call: TRBV7-2; j_call: TRBJ2-7; d_call: TRBD1; cdr3_nt: TGTGCCAGCAGCTTAGCCGGGACAGACTACGAGCAGTACTTC; cdr3_aa: CASSLAGTDYEQYF
clone_size: .; v_call: TRBV6-6; j_call: TRBJ1-2; d_call: .; cdr3_nt: TGTGCCAGCAGTTACTCCCTGAGGGAACGTGGCTACACCTTC; cdr3_aa: CASSYSLRERGYTF
clone_size: once; v_call: TRBV27; j_call: TRBJ2-7; d_call: .; cdr3_nt: TGTGCCAGCGGGCCACGGTACGAGCAGTACTTC; cdr3_aa: CASGPRYEQYF
clone_size: .; v_call: TRBV18; j_call: TRBJ2-7; d_call: .; cdr3_nt: TGTGCCAGCTCAGAACTAGTCTACGAGCAGTACTTC; cdr3_aa: CASSELVYEQYF
clone_size: .; v_call: TRBV5-6; j_call: TRBJ2-1; d_call: .; cdr3_nt: TGTGCCAGCAGCTTGCCGGCAGGGGTGGGTGAGCAGTTCTTC; cdr3_aa: CASSLPAGVGEQFF
clone_size: .; v_call: TRBV19; j_call: TRBJ1-5; d_call: .; cdr3_nt: TGTGCCAGTAGTATCGGACAGATAGATAGTCAGCCCCAGCATTTT; cdr3_aa: CASSIGQIDSQPQHF
clone_size: .; v_call: TRBV20-1; j_call: TRBJ2-7; d_call: .; cdr3_nt: TGCAGTGCTAGTTTGCCGGGGAGGTACGAGCAGTACTTC; cdr3_aa: CSASLPGRYEQYF
clone_size: .; v_call: TRBV14; j_call: TRBJ1-3; d_call: .; cdr3_nt: TGTGCCAGCAGCCAGCTACCAACCTCTGGAAACACCATATATTTT; cdr3_aa: CASSQLPTSGNTIYF
clone_size: once; v_call: TRBV6-5; j_call: TRBJ2-5; d_call: .; cdr3_nt: TGTGCCAGCGGACCGCCGGGACTGGGCGAGACCCAGTACTTC; cdr3_aa: CASGPPGLGETQYF